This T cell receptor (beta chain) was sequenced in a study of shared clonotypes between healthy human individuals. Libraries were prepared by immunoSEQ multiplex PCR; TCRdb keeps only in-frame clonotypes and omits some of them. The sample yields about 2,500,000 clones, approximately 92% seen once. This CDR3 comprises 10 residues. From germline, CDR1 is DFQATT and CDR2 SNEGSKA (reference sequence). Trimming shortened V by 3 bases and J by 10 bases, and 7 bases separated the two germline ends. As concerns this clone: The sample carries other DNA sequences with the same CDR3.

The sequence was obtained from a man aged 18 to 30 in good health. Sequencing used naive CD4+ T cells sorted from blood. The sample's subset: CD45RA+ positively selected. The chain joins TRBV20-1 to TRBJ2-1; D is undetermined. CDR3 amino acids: CSASRGEQFF. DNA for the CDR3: TGCAGTGCTAGTCGAGGAGAGCAGTTCTTC.